The TCR beta chain under discussion was sequenced for a study of blood T cell repertoires in COVID-19. As for the study in general: The United States, Italy and Spain provided the acute and convalescent COVID-19 samples. T cells, B-cell-depleted T cells, or PBMCs provided the cDNA or gDNA that served as material.

Authors' processing steps: Estimation of nucleated cell counts was performed using reference gene primer amplification. TCRdb's table, derived via immunoSEQ multiplex PCR, lists solely in-frame clones and lacks some. V and J calls and clone size are those listed in that table; D and trimming were worked out from the DNA. This table holds 60,000 to 85,000 clones, 65% to 85% found once. From germline, CDR1 is LNHDA and CDR2 SQIVND (reference sequence). The junction had 3 bases not matched to a gene; V was cut back by 10 bases and J by 0 bases. The CDR3 is 13 amino acids. The chain employs TRBV19 and TRBJ1-1, with 9 nucleotides matching TRBD1. Sequenced sample: peripheral blood. This clonotype was sampled from a woman aged 60 to 75 with acute or convalescent COVID-19. The CDR3 loop is CATTGGVNTEAFF. CDR3 in DNA: TGTGCCACGACAGGGGGGGTGAACACTGAAGCTTTCTTT.